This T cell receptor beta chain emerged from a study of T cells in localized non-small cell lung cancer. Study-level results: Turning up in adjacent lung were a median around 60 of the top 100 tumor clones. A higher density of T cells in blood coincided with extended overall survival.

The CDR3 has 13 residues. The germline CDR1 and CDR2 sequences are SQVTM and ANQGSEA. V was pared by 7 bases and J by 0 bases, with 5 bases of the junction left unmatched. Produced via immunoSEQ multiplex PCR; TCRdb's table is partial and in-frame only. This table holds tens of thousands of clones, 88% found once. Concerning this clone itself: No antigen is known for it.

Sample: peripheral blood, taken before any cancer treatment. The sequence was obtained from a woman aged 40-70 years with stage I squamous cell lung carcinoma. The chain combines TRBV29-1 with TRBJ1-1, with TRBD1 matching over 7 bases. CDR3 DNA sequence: TGCAGCGCCCAGGGGGGGTTGAACACTGAAGCTTTCTTT. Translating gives CSAQGGLNTEAFF.